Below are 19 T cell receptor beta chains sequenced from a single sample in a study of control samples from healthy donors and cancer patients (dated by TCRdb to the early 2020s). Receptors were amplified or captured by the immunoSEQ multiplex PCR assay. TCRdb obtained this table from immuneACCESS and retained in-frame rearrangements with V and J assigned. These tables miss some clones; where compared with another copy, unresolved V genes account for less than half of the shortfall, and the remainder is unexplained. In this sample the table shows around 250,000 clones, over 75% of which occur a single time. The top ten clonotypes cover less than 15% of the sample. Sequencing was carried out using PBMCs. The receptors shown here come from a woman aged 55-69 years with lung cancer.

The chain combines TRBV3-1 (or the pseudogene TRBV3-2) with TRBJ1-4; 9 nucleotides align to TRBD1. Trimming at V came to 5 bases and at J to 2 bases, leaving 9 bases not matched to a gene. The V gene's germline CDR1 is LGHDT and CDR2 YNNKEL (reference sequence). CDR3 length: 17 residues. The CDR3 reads CASSFYRDRATNEKLFF. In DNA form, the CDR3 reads TGTGCCAGCAGCTTCTACCGGGACAGGGCTACTAATGAAAAACTGTTTTTT.

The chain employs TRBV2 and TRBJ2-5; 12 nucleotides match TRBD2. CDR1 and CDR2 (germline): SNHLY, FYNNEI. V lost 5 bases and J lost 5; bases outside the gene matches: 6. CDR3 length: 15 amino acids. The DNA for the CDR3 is TGTGCCAGCAGTCCTAGCGGGGGGGCCCGGGAGACCCAGTACTTC. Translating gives CASSPSGGARETQYF.

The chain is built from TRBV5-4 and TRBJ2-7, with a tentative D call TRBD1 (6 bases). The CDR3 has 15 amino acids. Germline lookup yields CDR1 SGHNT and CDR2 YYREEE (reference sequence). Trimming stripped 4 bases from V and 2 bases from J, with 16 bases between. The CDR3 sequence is CASSPGQGSTYEQYF. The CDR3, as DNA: TGTGCCAGCAGCCCCGGGCAGGGGTCAACCTACGAGCAGTACTTC.

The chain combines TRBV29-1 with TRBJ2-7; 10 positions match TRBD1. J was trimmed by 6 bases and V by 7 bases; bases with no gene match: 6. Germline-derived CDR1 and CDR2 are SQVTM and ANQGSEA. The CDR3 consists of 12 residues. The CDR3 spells CSGRQGAREQYF. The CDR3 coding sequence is TGCAGCGGTAGACAGGGGGCACGCGAGCAGTACTTC.

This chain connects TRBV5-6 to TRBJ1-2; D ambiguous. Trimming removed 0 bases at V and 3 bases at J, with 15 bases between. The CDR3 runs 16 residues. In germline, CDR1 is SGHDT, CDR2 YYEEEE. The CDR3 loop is CASSLEGTPADYGYTF. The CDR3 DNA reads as TGTGCCAGCAGCTTGGAGGGAACCCCGGCCGACTATGGCTACACCTTC.

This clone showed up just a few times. CDR3 residues: CASSADLAYNEQFF. CDR3 DNA sequence: TGCGCCAGCAGCGCGGATCTAGCGTACAATGAGCAGTTCTTC. The V call is TRBV5-1, the J call TRBJ2-1; D might be TRBD2 (6 bases). CDR3 length equals 14 residues. V lost 4 bases and J lost 4, with 12 bases in between. Germline CDR1 and CDR2: SGHRS and YFSETQ.

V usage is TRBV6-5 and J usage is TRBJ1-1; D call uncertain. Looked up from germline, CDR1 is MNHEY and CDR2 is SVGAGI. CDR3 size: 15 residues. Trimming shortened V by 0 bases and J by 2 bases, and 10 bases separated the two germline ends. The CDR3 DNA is TGTGCCAGCAGTTACTCGAGGGAGGGTAACACTGAAGCTTTCTTT. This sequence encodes CASSYSREGNTEAFF.

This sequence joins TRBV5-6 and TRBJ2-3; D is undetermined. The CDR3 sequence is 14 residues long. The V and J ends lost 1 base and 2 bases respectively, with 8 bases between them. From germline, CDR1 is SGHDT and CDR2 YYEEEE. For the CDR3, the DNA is TGTGCCAGCAGCTTGAACACGCTCACAGATACGCAGTATTTT. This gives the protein CASSLNTLTDTQYF.

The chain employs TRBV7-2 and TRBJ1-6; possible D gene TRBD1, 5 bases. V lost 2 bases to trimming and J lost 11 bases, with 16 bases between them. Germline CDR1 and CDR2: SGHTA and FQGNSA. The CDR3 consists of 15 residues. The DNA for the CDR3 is TGTGCCAGCAGCTTACAGGAGGGGACGATAGCACCCCTCCACTTT. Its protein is CASSLQEGTIAPLHF.

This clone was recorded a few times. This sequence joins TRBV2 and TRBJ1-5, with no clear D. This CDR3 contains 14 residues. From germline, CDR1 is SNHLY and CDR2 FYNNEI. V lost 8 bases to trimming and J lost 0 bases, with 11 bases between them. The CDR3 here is CASRTLDSNQPQHF. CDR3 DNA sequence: TGTGCCAGCCGAACCCTAGATAGCAATCAGCCCCAGCATTTT.

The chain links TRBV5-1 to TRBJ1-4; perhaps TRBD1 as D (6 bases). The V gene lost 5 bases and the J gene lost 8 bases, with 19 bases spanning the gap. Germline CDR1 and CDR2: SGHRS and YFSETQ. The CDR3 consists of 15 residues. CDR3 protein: CASSSGTPTQEKLFF. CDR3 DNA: TGCGCCAGCAGTTCCGGGACACCCACGCAGGAAAAACTGTTTTTT.

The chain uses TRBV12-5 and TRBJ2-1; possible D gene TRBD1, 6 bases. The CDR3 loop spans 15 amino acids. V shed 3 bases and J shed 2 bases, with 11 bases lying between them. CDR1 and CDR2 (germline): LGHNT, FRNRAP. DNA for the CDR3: TGTGCTAGTGGTTTAGGACAGTTAACCTACAATGAGCAGTTCTTC. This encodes CASGLGQLTYNEQFF.

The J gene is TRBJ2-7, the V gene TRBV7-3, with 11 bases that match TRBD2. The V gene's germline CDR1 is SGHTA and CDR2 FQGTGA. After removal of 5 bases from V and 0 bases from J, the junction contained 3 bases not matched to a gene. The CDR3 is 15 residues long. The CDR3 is CASSNGLAGSYEQYF. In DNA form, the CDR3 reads TGTGCCAGCAGCAACGGACTAGCGGGCTCCTACGAGCAGTACTTC.

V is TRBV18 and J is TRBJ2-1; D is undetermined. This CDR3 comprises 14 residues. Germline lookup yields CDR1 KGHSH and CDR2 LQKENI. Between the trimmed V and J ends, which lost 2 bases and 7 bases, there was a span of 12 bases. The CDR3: CASSPTHPANEQFF. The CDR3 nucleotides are TGTGCCAGCTCACCAACACATCCCGCAAATGAGCAGTTCTTC.

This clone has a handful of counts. CDR3 in amino acids: CASSEYNNQPQHF. The CDR3 DNA is TGCGCCAGCAGTGAGTACAACAATCAGCCCCAGCATTTT. The rearrangement joins TRBV10-2 to TRBJ1-5, with D unclear. CDR1 and CDR2 (germline): WSHSY, SAAADI. The CDR3 sequence is 13 residues long. Trimming stripped 1 base from V and 3 bases from J, with 4 bases between.

The CDR3 coding sequence is TGTGCCAGCAGACCGACAAGTAACTATGGCTACACCTTC. It codes for CASRPTSNYGYTF. This chain connects TRBV6-5 to TRBJ1-2, with D unresolved. In germline, CDR1 is MNHEY, CDR2 SVGAGI. CDR3 length equals 13 residues. V was shortened by 6 bases and J by 1 base, with 9 bases between the two germline ends.

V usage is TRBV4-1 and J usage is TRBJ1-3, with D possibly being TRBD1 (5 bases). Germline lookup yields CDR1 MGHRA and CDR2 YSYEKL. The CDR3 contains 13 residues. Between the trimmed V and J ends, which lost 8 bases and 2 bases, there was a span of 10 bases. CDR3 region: CASGREAGNTIYF. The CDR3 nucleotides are TGCGCCAGCGGCAGGGAGGCTGGAAACACCATATATTTT.

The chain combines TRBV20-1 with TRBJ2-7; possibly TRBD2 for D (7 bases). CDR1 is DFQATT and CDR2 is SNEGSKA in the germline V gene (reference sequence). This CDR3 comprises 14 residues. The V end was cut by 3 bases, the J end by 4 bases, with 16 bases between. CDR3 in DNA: TGCAGTGCTAGTCCCGGGGGGCGGAGGTACGAGCAGTACTTC. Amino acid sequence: CSASPGGRRYEQYF.

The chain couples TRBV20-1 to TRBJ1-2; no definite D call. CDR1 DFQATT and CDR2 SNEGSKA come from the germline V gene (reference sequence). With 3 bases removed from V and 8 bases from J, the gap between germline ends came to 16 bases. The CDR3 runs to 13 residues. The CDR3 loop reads CSASPGSGSGYTF. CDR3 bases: TGCAGTGCTAGTCCCGGATCCGGGTCGGGCTACACCTTC.